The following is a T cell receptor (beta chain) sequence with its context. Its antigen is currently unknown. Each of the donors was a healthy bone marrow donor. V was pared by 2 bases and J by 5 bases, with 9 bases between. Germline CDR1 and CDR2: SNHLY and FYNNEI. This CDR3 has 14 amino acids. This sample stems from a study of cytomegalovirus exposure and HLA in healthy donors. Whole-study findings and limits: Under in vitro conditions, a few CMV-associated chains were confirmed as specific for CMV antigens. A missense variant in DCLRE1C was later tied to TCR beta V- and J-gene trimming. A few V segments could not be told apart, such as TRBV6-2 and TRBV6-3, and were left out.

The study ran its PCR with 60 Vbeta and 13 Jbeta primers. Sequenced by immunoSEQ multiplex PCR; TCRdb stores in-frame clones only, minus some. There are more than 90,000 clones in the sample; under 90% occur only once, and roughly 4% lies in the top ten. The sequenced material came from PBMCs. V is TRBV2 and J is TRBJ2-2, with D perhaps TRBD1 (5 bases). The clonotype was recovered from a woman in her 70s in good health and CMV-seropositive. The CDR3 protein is CASSEIKGTGELFF. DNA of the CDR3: TGTGCCAGCAGTGAAATTAAGGGGACCGGGGAGCTGTTTTTT.